One and the same sample provided the 19 T cell receptor beta chains below, sequenced in a study of T cells in localized non-small cell lung cancer. Clones were sequenced by immunoSEQ multiplex PCR, and TCRdb holds only the in-frame ones, with some missing. The sample yields tens of thousands of clones, around 90% seen once. Here the sequenced sample was peripheral blood, taken before any cancer treatment. These receptors were taken from a male donor older than 55 with stage I squamous cell lung carcinoma.

This chain uses TRBV19 with TRBJ2-2; D not certain. Per germline, CDR1 LNHDA and CDR2 SQIVND (reference sequence). There are 14 residues in the CDR3. The ends were cut back, 0 bases at V and 7 bases at J, with 9 bases in the middle. CDR3 residues: CASSIDPDVGELFF. The CDR3 bases are TGTGCCAGTAGTATAGATCCGGATGTCGGGGAGCTGTTTTTT.

This clone has more than one count but fewer than ten. V gene TRBV19 combines with J gene TRBJ1-5; TRBD1 aligns across 9 bases. V trimming: 6 bases; J trimming: 3 bases; junction bases outside the gene matches: 9. Germline CDR1 reads LNHDA; CDR2 reads SQIVND (reference sequence). This CDR3 spans 16 amino acids. CDR3 loop: CASRNPGQGDNQPQHF. Here the CDR3 DNA reads TGTGCCAGTAGAAATCCGGGACAGGGAGACAATCAGCCCCAGCATTTT.

This clone was picked up a small number of times. The chain uses TRBV7-8 and TRBJ1-2, with D perhaps TRBD1 (5 bases). The CDR3 is 15 residues long. Trimming took 1 base from V and 6 from J, leaving 15 bases between them. CDR1 and CDR2 (germline): SGHVS, FQNEAQ. CDR3 nucleotide sequence: TGTGCCAGCAGCTTAGAATTCGGGACCTCTCATGGCTACACCTTC. Residues: CASSLEFGTSHGYTF.

This clone was seen just once. This sequence joins TRBV4-1 and TRBJ1-2, with D tentatively TRBD1 (6 bases). V was pared by 4 bases and J by 0 bases, with 12 bases between. Looked up from germline, CDR1 is MGHRA and CDR2 is YSYEKL. This CDR3 is built from 15 residues. Here the CDR3 reads CASSLLQGTNYGYTF. CDR3 bases: TGCGCCAGCAGCCTGCTCCAGGGGACTAACTATGGCTACACCTTC.

This chain joins TRBV6-5 and TRBJ1-1, with unresolved D. V lost 2 bases, J lost 4 bases, and 14 bases lay in between. Per germline, CDR1 MNHEY and CDR2 SVGAGI. CDR3 length: 15 amino acids. The CDR3 nucleotides read TGTGCCAGCAGTTACCGACTTCAACTGGGCACTGAAGCTTTCTTT. It yields the protein CASSYRLQLGTEAFF.

The chain uses TRBV19 and TRBJ1-2; D might be TRBD1 (5 bases). The CDR3 has 14 amino acids. Trimming left V 1 base short and J 1 base short, with 7 bases between. The germline V gene has CDR1 LNHDA and CDR2 SQIVND (reference sequence). The CDR3 region is CASSIGGSNYGYTF. The CDR3 DNA reads as TGTGCCAGTAGTATAGGGGGCAGTAACTATGGCTACACCTTC.

The chain links TRBV5-3 to TRBJ1-5; D not resolved. TRBV5-3 is designated an ORF whose function remains uncertain. Trimming pared 4 bases from V and 2 bases from J, leaving 25 bases between. The CDR3 length is 19 residues. The CDR3 DNA sequence: TGTGCCAGAAGCCCGAGTGGTGTCGGGTCTCCTAAGGGCAATCAGCCCCAGCATTTT. It encodes CARSPSGVGSPKGNQPQHF.

The genes are TRBV9 and TRBJ2-1; tentative D call: TRBD2 (5 bases). The V end lost 6 bases, the J end lost 10 bases, and 14 bases lay between the germline ends. The CDR3 has 12 amino acids. CDR1 is SGDLS, CDR2 YYNGEE, per germline. DNA of the CDR3: TGTGCCAGCAACTCACCCCCGGGAGAGCAGTTCTTC. This gives the protein CASNSPPGEQFF.

The rearrangement uses TRBV18 and TRBJ1-2; tentatively, D is TRBD1 (5 bases). Per germline, CDR1 KGHSH and CDR2 LQKENI. This CDR3 has 14 residues. V lost 6 bases to trimming and J lost 4 bases, with 15 bases between them. CDR3 DNA sequence: TGTGCCAGCTCCGGAGGGGTTCCCCTCTATGGCTACACCTTC. Its translation: CASSGGVPLYGYTF.

The chain links TRBV6-1 to TRBJ1-5; the D gene is possibly TRBD1 (5 bases). V lost 4 bases and J 1 base, leaving 11 bases between the germline ends. This CDR3 has 15 residues. The germline gives CDR1 MNHNS, CDR2 SASEGT. In nucleotides, the CDR3 is TGTGCCAGCAGTGCCGGGGCGGTGAGCAATCAGCCCCAGCATTTT. Translated, it gives CASSAGAVSNQPQHF.

The chain uses TRBV5-1 and TRBJ2-5; D is undetermined. Germline V lookup: CDR1 SGHRS, CDR2 YFSETQ. Trimming shortened V by 1 base and J by 0 bases, and 7 bases separated the two germline ends. The CDR3 runs to 14 residues. In nucleotides, the CDR3 is TGCGCCAGCAGCTTGTCCGGAAACCAAGAGACCCAGTACTTC. Translation: CASSLSGNQETQYF.

The chain carries TRBV2 and TRBJ1-1, with D uncertain. CDR1 is SNHLY, CDR2 FYNNEI, per germline. The CDR3 loop spans 14 amino acids. Trimming took off 5 bases at V and 0 bases at J, with 10 bases between the two ends. CDR3 in DNA: TGTGCCAGCAGTCCTGACACGGTGAACACTGAAGCTTTCTTT. The encoded protein is CASSPDTVNTEAFF.

This rearrangement joins TRBV4-3 to TRBJ1-2, with 7 nucleotides matching TRBD1. The CDR3 spans 17 residues. The V gene end was trimmed by 1 base and the J gene end by 8 bases; junction bases not matched to a gene: 16. Germline lookup yields CDR1 LGHNA and CDR2 YSLEER. Here the CDR3 DNA reads TGCGCCAGCAGCCAAGGACCGGGGACAGCAACCGCCGGGGGCTACACCTTC. This codes for CASSQGPGTATAGGYTF.

A few counts support this clone. This chain connects TRBV19 to TRBJ2-3, with a possible D match to TRBD1 (6 bases). Germline V lookup: CDR1 LNHDA, CDR2 SQIVND (reference sequence). The CDR3 covers 15 residues. V lost 5 bases and J 0 bases, leaving 12 bases between the germline ends. This CDR3 reads CASSLGQTSTDTQYF. The CDR3 DNA is TGTGCCAGTAGTCTCGGACAGACTAGCACAGATACGCAGTATTTT.

CDR3 amino acids: CASSQDPGIGGYTF. CDR3 DNA: TGCGCCAGCAGCCAAGATCCGGGGATTGGAGGCTACACCTTC. V gene TRBV4-1 combines with J gene TRBJ1-2; no reliable D call. V lost 0 bases and J 8 bases, leaving 13 bases between the germline ends. Germline CDR1 reads MGHRA; CDR2 reads YSYEKL. The CDR3 is 14 residues long.

V usage is TRBV19 and J usage is TRBJ1-4; weak D call: TRBD1 (5 bases). The CDR3 contains 15 residues. Trimming left V 5 bases short and J 2 bases short, with 12 bases between. CDR1 and CDR2 (germline): LNHDA, SQIVND (reference sequence). CDR3 residues: CASSPPGFTNEKLFF. The CDR3 nucleotides are TGTGCCAGTAGTCCTCCAGGGTTTACTAATGAAAAACTGTTTTTT. The entire variable domain, with the rest obtained from reference TRBV19 and TRBJ1-4, is as follows: DGGITQSPKYLFRKEGQNVTLSCEQNLNHDAMYWYRQDPGQGLRLIYYSQIVNDFQKGDIAEGYSVSREKKESFPLTVTSAQKNPTAFYLCASSPPGFTNEKLFFGSGTQLSVL.

The chain has TRBV4-2 and TRBJ2-2, with D possibly being TRBD1 or TRBD2 (5 bases each). The CDR3 totals 16 residues. CDR1 and CDR2 (germline): LGHNA, YNFKEQ. The V end lost 1 base, the J end lost 5 bases, and 14 bases lay between the germline ends. Written as DNA, the CDR3 is TGTGCCAGCAGCCAAGGGGACGGTCCCTGGACCGGGGAGCTGTTTTTT. It specifies CASSQGDGPWTGELFF.

This chain connects TRBV11-2 to TRBJ1-5; no clear D. The CDR3 extends over 15 amino acids. The germline CDR1 and CDR2 sequences are SGHAT and FQNNGV. V was clipped by 0 bases and J by 3 bases, with 9 bases between them. CDR3 coding DNA: TGTGCCAGCAGCTTAGAGGTGGGGAACAATCAGCCCCAGCATTTT. As protein: CASSLEVGNNQPQHF.

The chain links TRBV6-1 to TRBJ2-5; 7 nucleotides agree with TRBD1. With 7 bases clipped from V and 0 bases from J, the junction kept 8 bases outside the gene matches. Looked up from germline, CDR1 is MNHNS and CDR2 is SASEGT. The CDR3 loop spans 15 amino acids. The CDR3 coding sequence is TGTGCCAGCACAAGAGGCAGGGGGTACCAAGAGACCCAGTACTTC. Its protein is CASTRGRGYQETQYF.